Below are 17 T cell receptor beta chains sequenced from a single sample in a study of T-cell memory formation after mild COVID-19. A single record per CDR3 protein comes from TCRdb applying MiXCR to the 5' RACE reads. The sample holds fewer than 450,000 distinct CDR3 sequences; about 24% are singletons and the top ten take 8.8%. The specimen was PBMCs or a T cell subset sorted from them (not recorded which). The receptors derive from an adult woman who had mild COVID-19 (a few samples of this study predate the infection). Cell type and time point are not known.

The genes are TRBV12-3 or TRBV12-4 and TRBJ2-1; unclear D gene. V gave up 6 bases and J gave up 8 bases, with 14 bases separating them. This CDR3 has 13 amino acids. DNA of the CDR3: TGTGCCAGCAGGATAGACGGTGGAGATGAGCAGTTCTTC. It specifies CASRIDGGDEQFF.

This clonotype was counted only a few times. V and J are TRBV4-1 and TRBJ2-3, with D possibly called TRBD1 or TRBD2 (5 bases each). CDR1 and CDR2 (germline): MGHRA, YSYEKL. Trimming shortened V by 1 base and J by 5 bases, and 7 bases separated the two germline ends. The CDR3 runs to 13 residues. The CDR3 DNA reads TGCGCCAGCAGCCAAGGAGGGGTAGATACGCAGTATTTT. Protein sequence: CASSQGGVDTQYF.

This CDR3 is CASSLNLQGTDQETQYF. The CDR3, as DNA: TGCGCCAGCAGCTTGAACTTACAGGGGACCGATCAAGAGACCCAGTACTTC. The chain has TRBV5-1 and TRBJ2-5, with 7 nucleotides matching TRBD1. With V trimmed by 1 base and J by 2 bases, 11 bases remained unmatched. Germline V CDR1 and CDR2: SGHRS, YFSETQ. CDR3 length: 17 residues.

This clonotype showed up just a few times. The chain recombines TRBV20-1 with TRBJ2-7, with TRBD2 matching 12 bases. This CDR3 has 20 amino acids. V lost 0 bases, J lost 4 bases, and 19 bases stayed unmatched. Germline V gene data show CDR1 as DFQATT and CDR2 as SNEGSKA (reference sequence). CDR3 loop: CSARDQVLAGGPSEVYEQYF. As DNA, the CDR3 is TGCAGTGCTAGAGATCAGGTGCTAGCGGGAGGGCCTTCAGAGGTATACGAGCAGTACTTC.

V and J are TRBV15 and TRBJ1-1, with D hard to call. The length of the CDR3 is 15 residues. V lost 0 bases to trimming and J lost 5 bases, with 13 bases between them. Germline assignment: CDR1 LNHNV and CDR2 YYDKDF (reference sequence). The CDR3 sequence: CATSRDMSVGTEAFF. The CDR3 DNA reads TGTGCCACCAGCAGAGATATGTCGGTAGGGACTGAAGCTTTCTTT.

The chain employs TRBV4-3 and TRBJ2-5; no firm D call. The CDR3 length is 16 residues. V was pared by 2 bases and J by 5 bases, with 18 bases between. Germline assignment: CDR1 LGHNA and CDR2 YSLEER. In nucleotides, the CDR3 is TGCGCCAGCAGCCAACACCCTAGACAACCTGAGGAGACCCAGTACTTC. Protein product: CASSQHPRQPEETQYF.

This chain uses TRBV4-1 with TRBJ2-5; TRBD2 might be the D (5 bases). The V gene's germline CDR1 is MGHRA and CDR2 YSYEKL. The CDR3 is 15 residues long. V was clipped by 1 base and J by 5 bases, with 14 bases between them. In DNA form, the CDR3 reads TGCGCCAGCAGCCAAGGGTATGGGCCTAGCGAGACCCAGTACTTC. Translated, it gives CASSQGYGPSETQYF.

This clonotype has just one count. The chain recombines TRBV20-1 with TRBJ2-2; tentative D call: TRBD2 (5 bases). Germline V gene lookup returns CDR1 DFQATT and CDR2 SNEGSKA (reference sequence). The CDR3 extends over 19 amino acids. The ends were cut back, 0 bases at V and 0 bases at J, with 20 bases in the middle. CDR3 coding DNA: TGCAGTGCTAGAGATCGTGGGAGTTTGGAGCGACCGAACACCGGGGAGCTGTTTTTT. Translated: CSARDRGSLERPNTGELFF.

J is TRBJ2-6 and V is TRBV30, with D perhaps assigned TRBD1 or TRBD2 (7 bases each). The germline V gene encodes CDR1 GTSNPN and CDR2 SVGIG (reference sequence). The CDR3 has 14 residues. Trimming took 5 bases from V and 10 from J, leaving 18 bases between them. CDR3 region: CAWQTGRDSNVLTF. CDR3 DNA: TGTGCCTGGCAGACTGGGAGGGACAGTAACGTCCTGACTTTC.

V is TRBV5-1 and J is TRBJ1-2, with D hard to call. Per the germline V gene, CDR1 is SGHRS and CDR2 is YFSETQ. There are 15 residues in the CDR3. Trimming cost V 0 bases and J 0 bases, with 9 bases left between them. CDR3 protein: CASSLADGANYGYTF. The CDR3 DNA reads TGCGCCAGCAGCTTGGCCGACGGAGCTAACTATGGCTACACCTTC. The full variable domain, completed using reference TRBV5-1 and TRBJ1-2, is KAGVTQTPRYLIKTRGQQVTLSCSPISGHRSVSWYQQTPGQGLQFLFEYFSETQRNKGNFPGRFSGRQFSNSRSEMNVSTLELGDSALYLCASSLADGANYGYTFGSGTRLTVV.

This clonotype was seen a few times. The rearrangement uses TRBV10-3 and TRBJ2-5; 7 bases agree with TRBD1. Germline-derived CDR1 and CDR2 are ENHRY and SYGVKD. This CDR3 is 14 amino acids long. Trimming removed 0 bases from V and 5 bases from J; junction bases left unmatched: 3. The CDR3 coding sequence is TGTGCCATCAGTGAGTCGAAGGGGGCCGAGACCCAGTACTTC. It specifies CAISESKGAETQYF.

This clonotype has a handful of counts. The rearrangement joins TRBV2 to TRBJ1-1; 8 nucleotides match TRBD1. Germline trimming cut 6 bases from V and 6 bases from J; bases unmatched to any gene: 6. Germline CDR1 reads SNHLY; CDR2 reads FYNNEI. The CDR3 extends over 13 amino acids. The CDR3 sequence: CASRPTGVPEAFF. The DNA of the CDR3 is TGTGCCAGCAGGCCGACAGGGGTCCCTGAAGCTTTCTTT.

CDR3: CASSLELGGYTF. Here the CDR3 DNA reads TGTGCCAGCAGCTTAGAGTTAGGTGGCTACACCTTC. This chain uses TRBV7-2 with TRBJ1-2; no firm D call. CDR1 is SGHTA and CDR2 is FQGNSA in the germline V gene. V was clipped by 1 base and J by 7 bases, with 7 bases between them. The CDR3 has 12 residues.

The rearrangement joins TRBV18 to TRBJ1-1; D is unclear. V was clipped by 3 bases and J by 1 base, with 9 bases between them. This CDR3 region has 14 residues. From germline, CDR1 is KGHSH and CDR2 LQKENI. CDR3 nucleotides: TGTGCCAGCTCACCCCTGGAAAGGAACACTGAAGCTTTCTTT. Protein: CASSPLERNTEAFF.

This chain links TRBV18 with TRBJ2-1, with TRBD1 as a possible D gene (5 bases). The CDR3 is 11 amino acids. Trimming took 1 base from V and 13 from J, leaving 8 bases between them. CDR1 and CDR2 (germline): KGHSH, LQKENI. This chain's CDR3 is CASSPQGPQFF. The DNA for the CDR3 is TGTGCCAGCTCACCACAGGGGCCCCAGTTCTTC.

The sample holds a few counts of this clonotype. The rearrangement joins TRBV20-1 to TRBJ2-2; D possibly corresponds to TRBD1 (6 bases). This CDR3 comprises 16 residues. The ends were cut back, 2 bases at V and 3 bases at J, with 16 bases in the middle. Germline CDR1 and CDR2: DFQATT and SNEGSKA (reference sequence). The CDR3 spells CSARSPSGTHTGELFF. The CDR3 nucleotides are TGCAGTGCTAGATCCCCTTCCGGGACACACACCGGGGAGCTGTTTTTT.

This clonotype came up a few times. The chain links TRBV5-6 to TRBJ2-6; TRBD1 matches at 7 bases. Unmatched junction bases numbered 17, after V lost 3 bases and J lost 5 bases. Looked up from germline, CDR1 is SGHDT and CDR2 is YYEEEE. The CDR3 has 19 amino acids. The DNA for the CDR3 is TGTGCCAGCAGCTCCCTCCCCGGGACAGCCCGCGTTCGGGCCAACGTCCTGACTTTC. It specifies CASSSLPGTARVRANVLTF.